A selection of T cell receptor beta chains follows, all from one sample in a study of control samples from healthy donors and cancer patients. Sequencing was performed with immunoSEQ multiplex PCR; in TCRdb, only in-frame clones are kept and a portion is missing. The sample consists of approximately 97,000 clones, just over 90% of them appearing once. Material for sequencing was blood. These receptors were taken from a woman younger than 35 in good health. The CDR3 runs from the conserved cysteine through the conserved F or W. D genes are given only for firm matches. Rows give clone size only sometimes, using once, few, many, or a class for an expanded clone.

TRBJ1-4 TRBV7-8 - - TGTGCCAGCAGACCCCGAGGGGGGGAAAAACTGTTTTTT CASRPRGGEKLFF
TRBJ2-7 TRBV6-2/TRBV6-3 TRBD2 - TGTGCCAGCAGCCCCGGGACTAGTTCTTACGAGCAGTACTTC CASSPGTSSYEQYF
TRBJ2-1 TRBV9 - - TGTGCCAGCAGCGTAGCTTCCTGGGGATCGGATGAGCAGTTCTTC CASSVASWGSDEQFF
TRBJ2-1 TRBV11-2 - once TGTGCCAGCAGCCCGCCGGGGCTAGATGAGCAGTTCTTC CASSPPGLDEQFF
TRBJ1-2 TRBV30 - - TGTGCCTGGAGTTTCCGGGCCGTCTATGGCTACACCTTC CAWSFRAVYGYTF
TRBJ2-6 TRBV15 - - TGTGCCACCAGCCCCAGACAGCTCCAACTGGGGGCCAACGTCCTGACTTTC CATSPRQLQLGANVLTF
TRBJ2-1 TRBV13 - - TGTGCCAGCAGCTTAGGTAGGGAGGAGCAGTTCTTC CASSLGREEQFF
TRBJ1-1 TRBV7-2 - - TGTGCCAGCAGCTTATTTAGGGGGGCATCTGAAGCTTTCTTT CASSLFRGASEAFF
TRBJ2-4 TRBV18 - - TGTGCCAGCTCACCAACCCAAGCCAAAAACATTCAGTACTTC CASSPTQAKNIQYF
TRBJ1-5 TRBV19 TRBD1 - TGTGCCAGTAGCCCTTGGACAGGGCCAGAGGGCAATCAGCCCCAGCATTTT CASSPWTGPEGNQPQHF
TRBJ1-2 TRBV18 TRBD1 once TGTGCCAGCTCTCAGACCGGGACAGGGGCCTTCGTCTATGGCTACACCTTC CASSQTGTGAFVYGYTF
TRBJ1-2 TRBV18 TRBD1 - TGTGCCAGCTCACCACTCTCCGGAAATCAGTGGGACAGGGGCAGTCGGGATGGCTACACCTTC CASSPLSGNQWDRGSRDGYTF
TRBJ2-3 TRBV13 - - TGTGCCAGCAGCTTAGCGCGGGACGGAGATACGCAGTATTTT CASSLARDGDTQYF
TRBJ2-3 TRBV9 TRBD2 - TGTGCCAGCAGCGGCTCCATACTAGCGGGAGGGGCAGATACGCAGTATTTT CASSGSILAGGADTQYF
TRBJ1-2 TRBV7-9 TRBD1 once TGTGCCAGCAGCTTAGTAGGGGGCGCCGGTCCCAACTATGGCTACACCTTC CASSLVGGAGPNYGYTF
TRBJ2-1 TRBV11-3 - - TGTGCCAGCAGCTTAGTACGCGGCGATAGGGAGTTCTTC CASSLVRGDREFF
TRBJ1-1 TRBV25-1 - - TGTGCCAGTAGTAAGGGGACCATGAACACTGAAGCTTTCTTT CASSKGTMNTEAFF
TRBJ2-7 TRBV28 TRBD1 once TGTGCCAGCAGTCCGGGACAGAACTCCTACGAGCAGTACTTC CASSPGQNSYEQYF
TRBJ2-7 TRBV4-2 TRBD1 once TGTGCCAGCAGCCAAGACGGAAGGTGGGACAGCGAGCAGTACTTC CASSQDGRWDSEQYF
TRBJ2-5 TRBV2 - - TGTGCCAGCAGGGTGACTAGTTTGGAGACCCAGTACTTC CASRVTSLETQYF
TRBJ2-5 TRBV5-1 - - TGCGCCAGCAGCGCCAGAGAGACCCAGTACTTC CASSARETQYF
TRBJ1-1 TRBV29-1 - - TGCAGCGCCCCTGGCGGGGGCACGAACACTGAAGCTTTCTTT CSAPGGGTNTEAFF
TRBJ2-7 TRBV5-1 TRBD1 - TGCGCCAGCAGCTTCTACACACAGGGGTACGAGCAGTACTTC CASSFYTQGYEQYF
TRBJ1-3 TRBV19 - once TGTGCCAGTAGTACCGGACGGAGCTCTGGAAACACCATATATTTT CASSTGRSSGNTIYF
TRBJ2-5 TRBV3-1/TRBV3-2 - - TGTGCCAGCAGCCAAGATCAAACAGGGTGGATGGAGACCCAGTACTTC CASSQDQTGWMETQYF
TRBJ1-2 TRBV28 TRBD1 - TGTGCCAGCAGTCATAGACAGGGGGCATCCTATGGCTACACCTTC CASSHRQGASYGYTF
TRBJ1-2 TRBV2 TRBD1 - TGTGCCAGCAGCCCCGAGACAGGGACGGTGGGGGGCTACACCTTC CASSPETGTVGGYTF
TRBJ1-6 TRBV28 - - TGTGCCAGCACTTCGGGGGGGAAAGCCTATAATTCACCCCTCCACTTT CASTSGGKAYNSPLHF
TRBJ2-3 TRBV7-9 TRBD2 - TGTGCCAGCAGCTTAGTGGGACTAGCGGGAGGGGTCACAGATACGCAGTATTTT CASSLVGLAGGVTDTQYF
TRBJ1-2 TRBV6-6 - - TGTGCCAGTTATTACATCCCCGGGGGCTACACCTTC CASYYIPGGYTF
TRBJ1-6 TRBV3-1/TRBV3-2 - - TGTGCCAGCAGCCAAGATTTAAGGGCAGGGGAATCACCCCTCCACTTT CASSQDLRAGESPLHF
TRBJ1-2 TRBV15 - - TGTGCCACCAGCAGAGAAACCGCGACAGTTAACTATGGCTACACCTTC CATSRETATVNYGYTF
TRBJ1-6 TRBV3-1/TRBV3-2 - once TGTGCCAGCAGCCGATGGACGGGAGATATCAATTCACCCCTCCACTTT CASSRWTGDINSPLHF
TRBJ2-3 TRBV11-3 TRBD2 - TGTGCCAGCAGACCACGAGGGGAGGGCCTGTCAGATACGCAGTATTTT CASRPRGEGLSDTQYF
TRBJ2-7 TRBV4-2 TRBD2 once TGTGCCAGCAGCCTGAGTATGGGAGGGCCAGATGAGCAGTACTTC CASSLSMGGPDEQYF
TRBJ2-4 TRBV12-5 - - TGTGCTAGTGGTTTCGAGGGAAAAAACATTCAGTACTTC CASGFEGKNIQYF
TRBJ2-3 TRBV5-4 - - TGTGCCAGCAGCACGACAGAAGATACGCAGTATTTT CASSTTEDTQYF
TRBJ1-4 TRBV12-3/TRBV12-4 - - TGTGCCAGCAGCCCTAATAATGAAAAACTGTTTTTT CASSPNNEKLFF
TRBJ1-1 TRBV27 - - TGTGCCAGCAGTTTTACCAGGGGCGCTGAAGCTTTCTTT CASSFTRGAEAFF
TRBJ1-1 TRBV19 TRBD1 - TGTGCCAGTAGTTCGGGGACAGGGACGGTGGCTGAAGCTTTCTTT CASSSGTGTVAEAFF
TRBJ1-4 TRBV30 TRBD1 - TGTGCCTGGACAGGGGGCGAAGAAAAACTGTTTTTT CAWTGGEEKLFF
TRBJ2-1 TRBV4-1 - - TGCGCCAGCAGCCAAGAGGGCCGACGCAGGCACCACGAGCAGTTCTTC CASSQEGRRRHHEQFF
TRBJ2-5 TRBV27 - - TGTGCCAGCAGTTTATCGGTTCGGGGGCGGGAGACCCAGTACTTC CASSLSVRGRETQYF
TRBJ1-1 TRBV6-5 - - TGTGCCAGCAGTCTGAGTAGACTCCGCAGGCCAGAAGCTTTCTTT CASSLSRLRRPEAFF
TRBJ2-7 TRBV3-1/TRBV3-2 - - TGTGCCAGCAGCCCCGGGACCGCGGTAACCGAGCAGTACTTC CASSPGTAVTEQYF
TRBJ2-3 TRBV5-1 TRBD2 - TGCGCCAGCAGCCTAGGACTAGCGGGATCAGATACGCAGTATTTT CASSLGLAGSDTQYF